This passage covers 6 T cell receptor beta chains from one sample sequenced in a study of T cell changes during pregnancy in multiple sclerosis. The protocol was immunoSEQ multiplex PCR, while the TCRdb copy is restricted to in-frame clones and leaves out a portion. This repertoire shows about 70,000 clones, 90% to 95% found once; its top ten account for roughly 1.5%. The sequenced sample was peripheral blood, obtained after pregnancy. All receptors derive from a female donor with multiple sclerosis, enrolled in a pregnancy study.

This sequence joins TRBV11-2 and TRBJ2-2; D may be TRBD2 (6 bases). There are 16 residues in the CDR3. V dropped 2 bases and J dropped 4 bases, with 14 bases sitting between them. Germline loops: CDR1 SGHAT, CDR2 FQNNGV. Here the CDR3 reads CASSLPWRTTTGELFF. In nucleotides, the CDR3 is TGTGCCAGCAGCTTACCTTGGAGGACTACCACCGGGGAGCTGTTTTTT. The whole variable domain, remainder taken from reference TRBV11-2 and TRBJ2-2, is EAGVAQSPRYKIIEKRQSVAFWCNPISGHATLYWYQQILGQGPKLLIQFQNNGVVDDSQLPKDRFSAERLKGVDSTLKIQPAKLEDSAVYLCASSLPWRTTTGELFFGEGSRLTVL.

V usage is TRBV27 and J usage is TRBJ2-3; D is undetermined. The V gene lost 3 bases and the J gene lost 6 bases, with 7 bases spanning the gap. Germline CDR1 is MNHEY and CDR2 is SMNVEV (reference sequence). The CDR3 is 12 amino acids. The CDR3 region is CASSLNADTQYF. The DNA for the CDR3 is TGTGCCAGCAGTTTGAACGCGGATACGCAGTATTTT.

The genes are TRBV7-2 and TRBJ1-1, with D possibly TRBD1 on 6 matching bases. Germline values: CDR1 SGHTA, CDR2 FQGNSA. The CDR3 sequence is 14 residues long. The germline V and J ends were trimmed by 0 bases and 5 bases, with 10 bases remaining between them. In nucleotides, the CDR3 is TGTGCCAGCAGCTTAGCGTCCCAGGGGACTGAAGCTTTCTTT. This codes for CASSLASQGTEAFF. The variable domain in full, completed from reference TRBV7-2 and TRBJ1-1, reads GAGVSQSPSNKVTEKGKDVELRCDPISGHTALYWYRQSLGQGLEFLIYFQGNSAPDKSGLPSDRFSAERTGGSVSTLTIQRTQQEDSAVYLCASSLASQGTEAFFGQGTRLTVV.

This chain connects TRBV4-1 to TRBJ1-5; D uncertain. Trimming shortened V by 0 bases and J by 4 bases, and 7 bases separated the two germline ends. The CDR3 extends over 14 amino acids. CDR1 MGHRA and CDR2 YSYEKL come from the germline V gene. The CDR3 sequence is CASSQEAGNQPQHF. The CDR3 DNA is TGCGCCAGCAGCCAAGAGGCGGGGAATCAGCCCCAGCATTTT.

This clone has only one observation. J is TRBJ2-3 and V is TRBV6-1, with D maybe TRBD1 (6 bases). The CDR3 sequence is 15 residues long. V was shortened by 6 bases and J by 0 bases, with 13 bases between the two germline ends. Germline V gives CDR1 MNHNS, CDR2 SASEGT. This CDR3 is CASSRDTPSTDTQYF. The CDR3 nucleotides are TGTGCCAGCAGCCGGGACACCCCTAGCACAGATACGCAGTATTTT.

The CDR3 region is CASSLAGALGEQFF. CDR3 DNA: TGTGCCAGCAGTCTAGCGGGAGCGCTTGGTGAGCAGTTCTTC. V usage is TRBV28 and J usage is TRBJ2-1; 10 nucleotides line up with TRBD2. Germline lookup yields CDR1 MDHEN and CDR2 SYDVKM. With V trimmed by 5 bases and J by 9 bases, 7 bases remained unmatched. This CDR3 region has 14 residues.